The sequence of this TCR beta chain was determined in a study of cytomegalovirus exposure and HLA in healthy donors. Findings and limits, study-wide: Presence/absence analyses treated sequencing depth as roughly uniform across donors. The listing of 160 or so TCR beta chains classed them as cytomegalovirus-associated. Several top significant clusters appeared, in a later analysis, to be linked to common viral pathogens. Later analysis showed most CMV-associated TCR beta chains appearing HLA-restricted.

PCR involved 60 Vbeta and 13 Jbeta primers. The protocol was immunoSEQ multiplex PCR, while the TCRdb copy is restricted to in-frame clones and leaves out a portion. The table shows about 88,000 clones, with more than 80% occurring only once. On this clone itself: What it binds is not known.

What was sequenced was PBMCs. The receptor comes from a man between 18 and 29 years old in good health and CMV-seronegative.

This CDR3 is CASSPRRGGSGRPVGVTDTQYF. Here the CDR3 DNA reads TGTGCCAGCAGTCCCCGTCGAGGTGGTAGCGGGAGGCCCGTGGGGGTCACAGATACGCAGTATTTT. This sequence joins TRBV28 and TRBJ2-3, with 10 bases that match TRBD2. Germline CDR1 is MDHEN and CDR2 is SYDVKM. This CDR3 is built from 22 residues. Unmatched junction bases numbered 25, after V lost 5 bases and J lost 2 bases.